The sample holds a few counts of the clone carrying this T cell receptor (beta chain). The CDR3 is 13 residues long. V lost 6 bases, J lost 4 bases, and 10 bases lay in between. The germline gives CDR1 MDHEN, CDR2 SYDVKM. The data are from a study of metastatic and nonmetastatic thyroid tumors. Not a single patient had been given any form of treatment at any point before undergoing thyroid surgery. TCRdb re-analyzed the PCR reads using MiXCR. The sample records some 20,000 clones, approximately 23% being singletons. The clonotype was recovered from a female donor with papillary thyroid cancer or a benign thyroid nodule (not recorded which). Some clones in this sample may be carry-over from other donors' samples. Material: tumor tissue. V usage is TRBV28 and J usage is TRBJ1-3; D uncertain. CDR3 DNA: TGTGCCAGCAGGATGGGCCTCGGAAACACCATATATTTT. Encoded protein: CASRMGLGNTIYF.